Shown below are 10 T cell receptor beta chains from a single sample sequenced in a study of T cell repertoires in cytomegalovirus infection. These receptors are not linked to any known antigen. From the reads, TCRdb called clonotypes with MiXCR, one entry per CDR3 protein. The top ten clones hold 48% of a sample with a few hundred thousand distinct CDR3 sequences, almost 40% of them seen once. The sample here was cultured PBMCs, taken from culture after CMV antigen stimulation. These receptors were collected from a human donor in good health (CMV status not recorded). Some clones in this sample may be carry-over from other donors' samples.

This clonotype appeared a few times. The chain carries TRBV7-2 and TRBJ2-1, with D perhaps TRBD1 (7 bases). The CDR3 sequence is 20 residues long. Germline assignment: CDR1 SGHTA and CDR2 FQGNSA. V was shortened by 5 bases and J by 5 bases, with 31 bases between the two germline ends. CDR3 sequence: CASSPNLGQAGGSGNNEQFF. CDR3 in DNA: TGTGCCAGCAGCCCGAACCTAGGACAGGCCGGGGGTAGCGGTAACAATGAGCAGTTCTTC.

The V gene is TRBV7-6, the J gene TRBJ2-3; D ambiguous. Germline CDR1 SGHVS, CDR2 FNYEAQ. Trimming shortened V by 9 bases and J by 2 bases, and 12 bases separated the two germline ends. The CDR3 is 13 amino acids. CDR3 in amino acids: CASTGPHTDTQYF. CDR3 DNA sequence: TGTGCCAGTACCGGGCCCCACACAGATACGCAGTATTTT.

This clonotype showed up just a few times. The genes are TRBV20-1 and TRBJ1-5; D gene ambiguous. Germline V gene sequence: CDR1 DFQATT, CDR2 SNEGSKA (reference sequence). Trimming removed 5 bases at V and 3 bases at J, with 14 bases between. This CDR3 comprises 14 residues. In nucleotides, the CDR3 is TGCAGTGCTGCCCCAGCACAATCCAATCAGCCCCAGCATTTT. As protein: CSAAPAQSNQPQHF.

The rearrangement links TRBV6-5 to TRBJ1-5; D not certain. This CDR3 is 14 amino acids long. Per germline, CDR1 MNHEY and CDR2 SVGAGI. V lost 6 bases to trimming and J lost 1 base, with 10 bases between them. In DNA form, the CDR3 reads TGTGCCAGCAGCCCTGAGTACAGCAATCAGCCCCAGCATTTT. Its protein product is CASSPEYSNQPQHF.

The chain joins TRBV6-8 to TRBJ2-2, with D unresolved. Trimming shortened V by 5 bases and J by 1 base, and 11 bases separated the two germline ends. The germline V gene encodes CDR1 MNHGY and CDR2 SAAAGT. The CDR3 contains 15 residues. This CDR3 is CASSTRPVNTGELFF. CDR3 sequence (DNA): TGTGCCAGCAGTACCCGACCCGTGAACACCGGGGAGCTGTTTTTT.

This clonotype has a count of ten or more. The J gene is TRBJ2-3, the V gene TRBV7-2; D uncertain. CDR1 SGHTA and CDR2 FQGNSA come from the germline V gene. This CDR3 contains 14 residues. V dropped 0 bases and J dropped 9 bases, with 13 bases sitting between them. DNA for the CDR3: TGTGCCAGCAGCTTAGCTGCCGGGCAAGCGACGCAGTATTTT. Protein product: CASSLAAGQATQYF.

J is TRBJ1-4 and V is TRBV12-3 or TRBV12-4; D remains unclear. The V end was cut by 3 bases, the J end by 8 bases, with 7 bases between. CDR3 length: 12 residues. CDR3 protein: CASSFSSEKLFF. In DNA, the CDR3 is TGTGCCAGCAGTTTTAGCTCCGAAAAACTGTTTTTT.

The V and J genes are TRBV7-2 and TRBJ2-7; possible D gene TRBD1, 6 bases. Germline CDR1 is SGHTA and CDR2 is FQGNSA. The V and J ends lost 2 bases and 4 bases respectively, with 9 bases between them. This CDR3 region has 13 residues. The CDR3 spells CASSLQGWYEQYF. The CDR3, as DNA: TGTGCCAGCAGCTTACAGGGGTGGTACGAGCAGTACTTC. The variable domain in full, completed from reference TRBV7-2 and TRBJ2-7, reads GAGVSQSPSNKVTEKGKDVELRCDPISGHTALYWYRQSLGQGLEFLIYFQGNSAPDKSGLPSDRFSAERTGGSVSTLTIQRTQQEDSAVYLCASSLQGWYEQYFGPGTRLTVT.

The V gene is TRBV6-6, the J gene TRBJ2-2; D gene unclear. Germline V CDR1 and CDR2: MNHNY, SVGAGI (reference sequence). The CDR3 runs 14 residues. Trimming pared 6 bases from V and 0 bases from J, leaving 8 bases between. This CDR3 reads CASRGRPNTGELFF. The CDR3 region has the DNA TGTGCCAGCAGGGGCAGGCCGAACACCGGGGAGCTGTTTTTT.

A few counts support this clonotype. CDR3 nucleotides: TGTGCCAGCAGCTTAGTTGCGGGGGGGGGGCACAATGAGCAGTTCTTC. Its translation: CASSLVAGGGHNEQFF. The V and J genes are TRBV7-2 and TRBJ2-1, with TRBD2 matching 9 bases. Germline V gene data show CDR1 as SGHTA and CDR2 as FQGNSA. V shed 1 base and J 5 bases; nucleotides not matched to a gene: 6. This CDR3 comprises 16 residues.